Given below is one T cell receptor beta chain in context. Its target is unknown. The data derive from a study of T cells expressing NK-cell markers. Findings and limits, study-wide: These clonotypes, the leaders elsewhere, also led the CD3+CD56-NKG2C+ fraction in a handful of donors.

Germline V gives CDR1 SGHRS, CDR2 YFSETQ. This CDR3 is 11 amino acids long. TCRdb reprocessed the 5' RACE reads and stores each CDR3 protein as one record, lacking DNA. The sample table sets out about 460,000 distinct CDR3 sequences. The source material was blood T cells: a sorted CD56 or NKG2C T cell subset, CD4+ or CD8+ T cells, or bulk PBMC T cells (not recorded which). The gene calls are TRBV5-1 and TRBJ2-3; TCRdb lists TRBD2, though no DNA is available to test this call. The receptor comes from a woman between 50 and 59 years old in good health. CDR3 region: CASSNHEGQYF.